A single sample is the source of the 7 T cell receptor beta chains below, sequenced in a study of control samples from healthy donors and cancer patients. The table came from immunoSEQ multiplex PCR; TCRdb's copy has only in-frame clones and leaves some out. The sample gives tens of thousands of clones, approximately 83% of which show up once; less than 20% is in the top ten. Sequenced input: blood. The receptors derive from a man aged 60-69 years in good health.

A few counts support this clone. Other DNA sequences in this sample translate to the same CDR3. The chain recombines TRBV7-2 with TRBJ2-7, with D perhaps TRBD2 (6 bases). CDR3 length: 13 amino acids. Trimming shortened V by 5 bases and J by 2 bases, and 10 bases separated the two germline ends. Per the germline V gene, CDR1 is SGHTA and CDR2 is FQGNSA. CDR3 protein: CASSRDSAYEQYF. The CDR3, as DNA: TGTGCCAGCAGCCGGGACTCCGCCTACGAGCAGTACTTC.

This chain joins TRBV2 and TRBJ1-4, with 7 bases identical to TRBD1. The CDR3 contains 13 residues. Germline CDR1 and CDR2: SNHLY and FYNNEI. V was clipped by 10 bases and J by 3 bases; unmatched bases: 5. CDR3 loop: CATDGTANEKLFF. CDR3 sequence (DNA): TGTGCCACCGACGGGACAGCTAATGAAAAACTGTTTTTT. Full variable domain (remainder filled in from reference TRBV2 and TRBJ1-4): EPEVTQTPSHQVTQMGQEVILRCVPISNHLYFYWYRQILGQKVEFLVSFYNNEISEKSEIFDDQFSVERPDGSNFTLKIRSTKLEDSAMYFCATDGTANEKLFFGSGTQLSVL.

The V gene is TRBV27, the J gene TRBJ2-3, with 8 positions matching TRBD2. CDR3 length: 18 residues. J lost 2 bases, V lost 1 base, and 11 bases had no gene match. Per the germline V gene, CDR1 is MNHEY and CDR2 is SMNVEV (reference sequence). CDR3 loop: CASSLLLKSGSVTDTQYF. The CDR3 DNA follows: TGTGCCAGCAGTTTATTGTTGAAGAGCGGGAGTGTCACAGATACGCAGTATTTT.

V is TRBV7-8 and J is TRBJ2-7; 8 bases agree with TRBD2. Unmatched junction bases numbered 10, after V lost 5 bases and J lost 1 base. CDR3 length: 16 residues. Germline CDR1 SGHVS, CDR2 FQNEAQ. The CDR3 protein is CASSPVRGTSSYEQYF. CDR3 coding DNA: TGTGCCAGCAGCCCAGTTAGGGGGACTAGTTCCTACGAGCAGTACTTC.

This chain joins TRBV6-2 or TRBV6-3 and TRBJ2-4, with TRBD1 as a possible D gene (5 bases). The V gene lost 6 bases and the J gene lost 0 bases, with 21 bases spanning the gap. CDR1 is MNHEY, CDR2 SVGEGT, per germline. This CDR3 contains 18 residues. The CDR3: CASSPLTARPLAKNIQYF. CDR3 in DNA: TGTGCCAGCAGCCCCTTGACAGCGCGGCCATTAGCCAAAAACATTCAGTACTTC.

This sequence joins TRBV6-2 or TRBV6-3 and TRBJ2-1, with 7 bases aligning to TRBD2. This CDR3 contains 14 residues. Per germline, CDR1 MNHEY and CDR2 SVGEGT. Trimming at V came to 6 bases and at J to 9 bases, leaving 11 bases not matched to a gene. This chain's CDR3 is CASSSLGGQSEQFF. CDR3 in DNA: TGTGCCAGCAGCAGCTTGGGAGGGCAAAGTGAGCAGTTCTTC.

The V call is TRBV19, the J call TRBJ1-1; D is uncertain. The V gene's germline CDR1 is LNHDA and CDR2 SQIVND (reference sequence). This CDR3 spans 16 amino acids. Trimming shortened V by 4 bases and J by 0 bases, and 15 bases separated the two germline ends. The CDR3 nucleotides read TGTGCCAGTAGTAATAGAAAGACACCCATGAACACTGAAGCTTTCTTT. The encoded protein is CASSNRKTPMNTEAFF.